The table lists the clone carrying this TCR beta chain with a few counts. Its antigen is unknown. One entry per CDR3 protein, called by TCRdb with MiXCR from the 5' RACE reads. The sample has around 330,000 distinct CDR3 sequences, more than 9% seen once; the top ten hold roughly 9.2%. V lost 1 base and J 9 bases, leaving 12 bases between the germline ends. Germline V gene lookup returns CDR1 SGHTA and CDR2 FQGNSA. The CDR3 is 13 residues long. This sample is drawn from a study of CD8 T cells in ankylosing spondylitis. Study results and caveats: Relatively rare in peripheral blood, disease-linked clones were also CD8+. Clones linked to disease were reported to show significant enrichment in matched ankylosing spondylitis synovial fluid.

Sample: blood, either unsorted or a sorted T cell fraction (not recorded which). J is TRBJ2-5 and V is TRBV7-2; D uncertain. The TCR comes from a female donor with ankylosing spondylitis or in good health (not recorded which). CDR3: CASSLGQHKAQYF. The DNA of the CDR3 is TGTGCCAGCAGCTTAGGTCAGCATAAGGCCCAGTACTTC.